These 20 T cell receptor beta chains share one sample of origin, sequenced in a study of blood T cell repertoires in COVID-19. The assay was immunoSEQ multiplex PCR, and TCRdb's table has in-frame clones only and misses some. The sample yields about 410,000 clones, roughly 88% seen once. The sample was PBMCs or T cells enriched from blood (not recorded which). These receptor sequences come from a young man who had recovered from COVID-19.

The J gene is TRBJ1-2, the V gene TRBV7-9; no reliable D call. This CDR3 spans 15 amino acids. V was shortened by 5 bases and J by 4 bases, with 17 bases between the two germline ends. Germline lookup yields CDR1 SEHNR and CDR2 FQNEAQ (reference sequence). The CDR3 region has the DNA TGTGCCAGCAGCGGGAGCGGTGGGAACCTCTATGGCTACACCTTC. Its translation is CASSGSGGNLYGYTF.

This chain uses TRBV7-9 with TRBJ1-3; D unclear. Germline assignment: CDR1 SEHNR and CDR2 FQNEAQ (reference sequence). Trimming took off 1 base at V and 2 bases at J, with 3 bases between the two ends. This CDR3 contains 13 residues. CDR3 DNA sequence: TGTGCCAGCAGCTTAGGTACTGGAAACACCATATATTTT. Translated, it gives CASSLGTGNTIYF.

The genes are TRBV12-3 or TRBV12-4 and TRBJ1-1; D remains unclear. This CDR3 spans 13 amino acids. V was shortened by 5 bases and J by 5 bases, with 12 bases between the two germline ends. The CDR3 DNA sequence: TGTGCCAGCAGTCTATGGGAGGAAACTGAAGCTTTCTTT. This encodes CASSLWEETEAFF.

V usage is TRBV2 and J usage is TRBJ1-5, with 9 bases lining up with TRBD1. The CDR3 consists of 14 residues. J gave up 4 bases and V 7 bases, and 5 bases lay outside the gene matches. Germline CDR1 SNHLY, CDR2 FYNNEI. CDR3 DNA sequence: TGTGCCAGCAAAGAGACAGGGGGGAATCAGCCCCAGCATTTT. Translation gives CASKETGGNQPQHF.

This sequence joins TRBV18 and TRBJ1-1; 7 nucleotides agree with TRBD1. CDR3 size: 16 residues. Germline V gene lookup returns CDR1 KGHSH and CDR2 LQKENI. V gave up 0 bases and J gave up 4 bases; unmatched junction bases: 8. Written as DNA, the CDR3 is TGTGCCAGCTCACCACCGTCGACAGGGTTGGGCACTGAAGCTTTCTTT. Translating gives CASSPPSTGLGTEAFF.

This clone was recorded only once. The rearrangement links TRBV29-1 to TRBJ1-1; 8 bases line up with TRBD1. The CDR3 sequence is 13 residues long. Germline V gene lookup returns CDR1 SQVTM and CDR2 ANQGSEA. After removal of 7 bases from V and 7 bases from J, the junction contained 11 bases not matched to a gene. CDR3 sequence: CSARTGNRDEAFF. The CDR3 region has the DNA TGCAGCGCACGGACAGGGAATAGGGATGAAGCTTTCTTT.

This sequence joins TRBV7-3 and TRBJ1-1, with D possibly being TRBD1 (6 bases). The germline V gene has CDR1 SGHTA and CDR2 FQGTGA. V gave up 6 bases and J gave up 1 base, with 18 bases separating them. The CDR3 contains 16 residues. CDR3 nucleotides: TGTGCCAGCAGTGAGAGAGCGGGGGCGCCGAACACTGAAGCTTTCTTT. This encodes CASSERAGAPNTEAFF. The full variable domain, completed using reference TRBV7-3 and TRBJ1-1, is GAGVSQTPSNKVTEKGKYVELRCDPISGHTALYWYRQSLGQGPEFLIYFQGTGAADDSGLPNDRFFAVRPEGSVSTLKIQRTERGDSAVYLCASSERAGAPNTEAFFGQGTRLTVV.

On this clone: This sample includes further DNA sequences coding for the same CDR3. The V gene is TRBV7-9, the J gene TRBJ1-3; no clear D. The CDR3 runs to 14 residues. Germline loops: CDR1 SEHNR, CDR2 FQNEAQ (reference sequence). With 2 bases removed from V and 0 bases from J, the gap between germline ends came to 5 bases. This CDR3 reads CASSLSVSGNTIYF. In DNA form, the CDR3 reads TGTGCCAGCAGCTTATCAGTCTCTGGAAACACCATATATTTT.

About this clone: The sample has other DNA sequences that encode this CDR3 too. The V and J genes are TRBV7-9 and TRBJ1-4; 7 bases line up with TRBD1. V lost 1 base, J lost 5 bases, and 4 bases stayed unmatched. Per germline, CDR1 SEHNR and CDR2 FQNEAQ (reference sequence). The CDR3 covers 15 residues. The CDR3 here is CASSLETGINEKLFF. The CDR3 DNA sequence: TGTGCCAGCAGCTTAGAGACAGGGATAAATGAAAAACTGTTTTTT.

V is TRBV28 and J is TRBJ2-7, with D perhaps TRBD2 (6 bases). The CDR3 is 14 residues long. Trimming took 6 bases from V and 2 from J, leaving 14 bases between them. Per germline, CDR1 MDHEN and CDR2 SYDVKM. CDR3 sequence (DNA): TGTGCCAGCAGCCGTCTTGGCGGGACCTACGAGCAGTACTTC. Protein product: CASSRLGGTYEQYF.

The chain employs TRBV5-1 and TRBJ1-1; no definite D call. Germline CDR1 reads SGHRS; CDR2 reads YFSETQ. V was cut by 4 bases and J by 4 bases, with 17 bases left in between. This CDR3 comprises 15 residues. CDR3 in DNA: TGCGCCAGCAGCGGGCCGCTGGACCGGGGCACTGAAGCTTTCTTT. This sequence encodes CASSGPLDRGTEAFF.

The V gene is TRBV12-3 or TRBV12-4, the J gene TRBJ1-6, with D uncertain. V was cut by 3 bases and J by 10 bases, with 7 bases left in between. The CDR3 is 12 amino acids. The CDR3 sequence: CASSFTASPLHF. The CDR3 DNA sequence: TGTGCCAGCAGTTTCACAGCCTCACCCCTCCACTTT.

The gene calls are TRBV19 and TRBJ2-7; 8 bases match TRBD2. Trimming cost V 2 bases and J 6 bases; bases outside gene matches: 12. CDR3 length equals 16 residues. The V gene's germline CDR1 is LNHDA and CDR2 SQIVND (reference sequence). The CDR3 DNA reads as TGTGCCAGTAGTATATCCACGGGAGGGCCAAGGTTCGAGCAGTACTTC. Translated, it gives CASSISTGGPRFEQYF.

The genes are TRBV5-1 and TRBJ1-2; a possible D gene is TRBD1 (5 bases). The CDR3 has 14 amino acids. Looked up from germline, CDR1 is SGHRS and CDR2 is YFSETQ. V was cut by 4 bases and J by 4 bases, with 14 bases left in between. CDR3 in amino acids: CASSLQGNGYGYTF. Here the CDR3 DNA reads TGCGCCAGCAGCCTGCAGGGTAACGGCTATGGCTACACCTTC.

V usage is TRBV7-6 and J usage is TRBJ1-6; D gene ambiguous. V was clipped by 5 bases and J by 8 bases, with 13 bases between them. This CDR3 region has 14 residues. Germline V CDR1 and CDR2: SGHVS, FNYEAQ. In DNA, the CDR3 is TGTGCCAGCAGCACGGGTGATTCATATTCACCCCTCCACTTT. Protein: CASSTGDSYSPLHF.

DNA for the CDR3: TGTGCCAGCAGCCCCGGACAGGGGATGGGAAACACCATATATTTT. Residues: CASSPGQGMGNTIYF. V gene TRBV11-3 combines with J gene TRBJ1-3, with 9 bases fitting TRBD1. The CDR3 is 15 residues long. The trim removed 5 bases at V and 4 bases at J, leaving 6 bases unmatched. Per the germline V gene, CDR1 is SGHNT and CDR2 is YENEEA.

The chain has TRBV9 and TRBJ1-2, with 7 bases fitting TRBD1. The J segment lost 8 bases and the V segment lost 0 bases, leaving 7 bases of the junction unmatched. Germline V lookup: CDR1 SGDLS, CDR2 YYNGEE. This CDR3 comprises 14 residues. This CDR3 is CASSVGVGQEGYTF. In DNA form, the CDR3 reads TGTGCCAGCAGCGTAGGGGTTGGACAGGAAGGCTACACCTTC.

Written as DNA, the CDR3 is TGTGCCACCAGCAGAGACCCTGTCCCTAGCAATCAGCCCCAGCATTTT. Translated, it gives CATSRDPVPSNQPQHF. The J gene is TRBJ1-5, the V gene TRBV15; D not certain. Germline CDR1 reads LNHNV; CDR2 reads YYDKDF (reference sequence). Trimming took 0 bases from V and 0 from J, leaving 9 bases between them. This CDR3 has 16 amino acids.

The chain recombines TRBV5-4 with TRBJ2-1; 7 nucleotides align to TRBD1. The ends lost 6 bases at V and 7 bases at J; junction bases unmatched: 13. CDR3 length: 15 amino acids. Germline V gene lookup returns CDR1 SGHNT and CDR2 YYREEE (reference sequence). Here the CDR3 reads CASIKQGQTTNEQFF. The CDR3 DNA is TGTGCCAGCATCAAACAGGGGCAGACGACAAATGAGCAGTTCTTC. Looking up the rest from reference TRBV5-4 and TRBJ2-1 gives the full variable domain: ETGVTQSPTHLIKTRGQQVTLRCSSQSGHNTVSWYQQALGQGPQFIFQYYREEENGRGNFPPRFSGLQFPNYSSELNVNALELDDSALYLCASIKQGQTTNEQFFGPGTRLTVL.

This clone was picked up a small number of times. This chain uses TRBV29-1 with TRBJ2-2; tentative D call: TRBD2 (6 bases). This CDR3 is built from 13 residues. V dropped 6 bases and J dropped 2 bases, with 10 bases sitting between them. From germline, CDR1 is SQVTM and CDR2 ANQGSEA. The CDR3 reads CSVILANTGELFF. CDR3 coding DNA: TGCAGCGTCATACTAGCCAACACCGGGGAGCTGTTTTTT.